This T cell receptor (beta chain) was sequenced during a study of OX40 agonist ivuxolimab in advanced cancers. This clone was picked up one time. Trimming cost V 5 bases and J 7 bases; bases outside gene matches: 1. The germline CDR1 and CDR2 sequences are MNHEY and SMNVEV (reference sequence). CDR3 length: 12 amino acids. Method: immunoSEQ multiplex PCR; TCRdb's copy keeps in-frame clones and lacks some. This table has about 67,000 clones, 80% to 90% appearing once. V is TRBV27 and J is TRBJ2-1, with 8 bases that match TRBD2. Sequences were derived from CD4+ or CD8+ T cells sorted from blood, sampled in a trial of the OX40 agonist ivuxolimab. This TCR was sampled from an adult with an advanced solid tumor such as melanoma, head and neck, liver or kidney cancer. CDR3 in DNA: TGTGCCAGCAGTAGCGGGAGTAATGAGCAGTTCTTC. Its protein product is CASSSGSNEQFF.